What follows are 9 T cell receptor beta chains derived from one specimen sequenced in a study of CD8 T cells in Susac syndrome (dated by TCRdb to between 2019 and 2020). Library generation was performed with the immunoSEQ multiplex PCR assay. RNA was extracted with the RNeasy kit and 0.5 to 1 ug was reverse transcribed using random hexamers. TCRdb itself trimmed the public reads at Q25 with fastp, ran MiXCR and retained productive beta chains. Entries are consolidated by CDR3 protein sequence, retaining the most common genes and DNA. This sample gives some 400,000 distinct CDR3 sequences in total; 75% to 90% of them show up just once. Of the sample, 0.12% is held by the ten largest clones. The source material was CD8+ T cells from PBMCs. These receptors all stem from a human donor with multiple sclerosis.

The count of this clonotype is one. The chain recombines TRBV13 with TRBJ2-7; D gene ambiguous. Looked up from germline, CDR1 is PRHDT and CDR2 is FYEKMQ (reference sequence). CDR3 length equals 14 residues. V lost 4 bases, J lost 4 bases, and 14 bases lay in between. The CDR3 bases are TGTGCCAGCAGCTCGGCCGCTAATCTTTACGAGCAGTACTTC. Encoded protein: CASSSAANLYEQYF. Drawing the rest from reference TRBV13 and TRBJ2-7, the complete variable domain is AAGVIQSPRHLIKEKRETATLKCYPIPRHDTVYWYQQGPGQDPQFLISFYEKMQSDKGSIPDRFSAQQFSDYHSELNMSSLELGDSALYFCASSSAANLYEQYFGPGTRLTVT.

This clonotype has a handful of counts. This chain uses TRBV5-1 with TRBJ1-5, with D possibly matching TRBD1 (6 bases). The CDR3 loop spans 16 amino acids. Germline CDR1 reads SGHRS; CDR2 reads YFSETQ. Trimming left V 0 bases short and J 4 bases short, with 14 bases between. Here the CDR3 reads CASSLEPGAVNQPQHF. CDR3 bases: TGCGCCAGCAGCTTGGAACCGGGGGCAGTAAATCAGCCCCAGCATTTT.

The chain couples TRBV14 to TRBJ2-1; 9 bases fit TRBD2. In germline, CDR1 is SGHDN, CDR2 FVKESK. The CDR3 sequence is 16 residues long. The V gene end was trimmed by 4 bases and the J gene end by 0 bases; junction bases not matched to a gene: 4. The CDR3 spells CASSPSGMSSYNEQFF. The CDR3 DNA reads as TGTGCCAGCAGCCCTAGCGGGATGAGCTCCTACAATGAGCAGTTCTTC.

The CDR3 region has the DNA TGTGCCAGCAGCGCTACAGGGACCGATGGCTACACCTTC. Protein sequence: CASSATGTDGYTF. This sequence joins TRBV3-1 and TRBJ1-2; tentative D call: TRBD1 (6 bases). The CDR3 contains 13 residues. Germline-derived CDR1 and CDR2 are LGHDT and YNNKEL (reference sequence). Trimming removed 5 bases at V and 6 bases at J, with 13 bases between.

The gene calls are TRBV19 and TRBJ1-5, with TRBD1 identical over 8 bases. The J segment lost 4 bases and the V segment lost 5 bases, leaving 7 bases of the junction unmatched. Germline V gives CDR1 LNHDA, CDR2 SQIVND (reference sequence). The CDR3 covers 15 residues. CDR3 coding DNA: TGTGCCAGTAGTTCCAGACAGGGGCGGAATCAGCCCCAGCATTTT. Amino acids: CASSSRQGRNQPQHF. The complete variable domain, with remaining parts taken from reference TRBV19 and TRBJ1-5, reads DGGITQSPKYLFRKEGQNVTLSCEQNLNHDAMYWYRQDPGQGLRLIYYSQIVNDFQKGDIAEGYSVSREKKESFPLTVTSAQKNPTAFYLCASSSRQGRNQPQHFGDGTRLSIL.

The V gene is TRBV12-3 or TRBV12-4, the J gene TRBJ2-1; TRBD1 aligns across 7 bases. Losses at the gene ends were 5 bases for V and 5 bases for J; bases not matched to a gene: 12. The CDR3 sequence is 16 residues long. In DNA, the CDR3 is TGTGCCAGCAGTCCTGAGGGACAGTCCCCCAACAATGAGCAGTTCTTC. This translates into CASSPEGQSPNNEQFF.

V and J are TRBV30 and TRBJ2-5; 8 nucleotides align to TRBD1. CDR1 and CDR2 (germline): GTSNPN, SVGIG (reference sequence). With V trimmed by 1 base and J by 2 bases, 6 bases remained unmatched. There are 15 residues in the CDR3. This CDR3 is CAWSAGTGNQETQYF. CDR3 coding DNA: TGTGCCTGGAGTGCCGGGACAGGCAATCAAGAGACCCAGTACTTC.

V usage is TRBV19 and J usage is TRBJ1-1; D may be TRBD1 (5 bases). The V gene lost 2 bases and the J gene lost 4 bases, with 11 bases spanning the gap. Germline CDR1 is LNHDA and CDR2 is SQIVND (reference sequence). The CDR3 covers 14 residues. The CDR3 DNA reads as TGTGCCAGTAGTATAAGTTTGGGGGGCACTGAAGCTTTCTTT. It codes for CASSISLGGTEAFF.

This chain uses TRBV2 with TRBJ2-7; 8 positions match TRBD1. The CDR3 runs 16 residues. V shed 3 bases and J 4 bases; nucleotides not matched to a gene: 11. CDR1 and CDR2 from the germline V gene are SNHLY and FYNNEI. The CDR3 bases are TGTGCCAGCAGTGATCCCCGGCCAGGGGGCGGATACGAGCAGTACTTC. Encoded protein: CASSDPRPGGGYEQYF. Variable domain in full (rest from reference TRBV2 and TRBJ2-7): EPEVTQTPSHQVTQMGQEVILRCVPISNHLYFYWYRQILGQKVEFLVSFYNNEISEKSEIFDDQFSVERPDGSNFTLKIRSTKLEDSAMYFCASSDPRPGGGYEQYFGPGTRLTVT.